This T cell receptor beta chain was recovered during a study of cytomegalovirus exposure and HLA in healthy donors. PCR employed 60 Vbeta and 13 Jbeta primers. Data came from immunoSEQ multiplex PCR; TCRdb stores just in-frame clones and leaves some out. The table has more than 85,000 clones, about 70% seen once. Trimming took off 1 base at V and 7 bases at J, with 14 bases between the two ends. The CDR3 has 15 residues. Germline-derived CDR1 and CDR2 are LNHDA and SQIVND (reference sequence). The source is a man between 25 and 39 years old in good health and CMV-seronegative. The source material was PBMCs. The J gene is TRBJ2-1, the V gene TRBV19; D may be TRBD2 (5 bases). The CDR3 here is CASSIVQRQVNEQFF. The CDR3 DNA reads TGTGCCAGTAGTATAGTCCAGCGGCAGGTTAATGAGCAGTTCTTC.